This TCR beta chain was obtained from a study of PD-L1 blockade in urothelial cancer (dated by TCRdb to the late 2010s). For the study in its entirety: Every patient began therapy around 2014 and was given atezolizumab 1,200 mg intravenously every 3 weeks. About nine tenths of the roughly 29 patients were males with bladder-origin urothelial cancer, and 18 of 29 reported a prior smoking history. Patients had an ECOG performance status of 0 or 1 and had received between 0 and 3 prior chemotherapy regimens. Blood samples were analyzed at two time points: 3 weeks after treatment start (second dose) and 6 weeks after treatment start. Blood samples gave a median of approximately 150,000 T cells and approximately 80,000 unique TCRs, with a median clonality of 0.080. The study, an exploratory multi-omic analysis, examined somatic, immune and clinical correlates of response to PD-L1 blockade with atezolizumab in urothelial cancer. TCR sequencing covered pretreatment tumor samples and matched, serially collected peripheral blood taken before and after atezolizumab treatment. Progression-free survival longer than 6 months counted as durable clinical benefit, and TCR features were additionally tested against both progression-free and overall survival. In the same patients, pretreatment tumors underwent whole exome sequencing and RNA sequencing in addition to TCR sequencing. Durable clinical benefit was achieved by nine patients but not by the remaining 20. Twenty-nine patients had pretreatment blood TCR-seq, some 25 had at least one posttreatment blood collection, and some 25 had tumor TCR-seq. The research as a whole found: Because of the small sample size (n = 29) and the many exploratory analyses performed, the results are intended to be regarded as hypothesis-generating. At 3 weeks after the start of treatment, tumor-associated TCR clones in peripheral blood had expanded more in patients with durable benefit (n ≈ 20, p = 0.022). Improved progression-free and overall survival was associated with having pretreatment peripheral blood TCR clonality below the median.

The junction shows trimming of 0 bases on V and 8 bases on J, plus 12 bases between the germline ends. The germline V gene encodes CDR1 LGHNA and CDR2 YSLEER. The CDR3, cysteine through phenylalanine, is 14 amino acids long. The only DNA kept is the CDR3, 42 bases in frame from the first base. On this clone itself: There is no known antigen for this receptor. The input lacks base qualities; no much larger clone sits a single base away.

A total of 25 to 30 patients with locally advanced or metastatic urothelial carcinoma, treated at Memorial Sloan Kettering on a trial protocol, made up the cohort. Peripheral blood mononuclear cells were collected pretreatment and during treatment, with between 1 and 8 total time points per patient. The Qiagen DNeasy Blood extraction kit was used to purify genomic DNA from total PBMCs and tumor samples. PBMCs were collected pretreatment and during treatment, and were isolated and stored as previously described. Synthetic TCR analog templates were spiked into each PCR to estimate absolute template abundance from read counts. The immunoSEQ assay was used to amplify TCRbeta CDR3 regions from genomic DNA with bias-controlled V and J gene primers. Sequencing of rearranged TCRbeta segments was performed at approximately 20X coverage. The original methods were these. Sequencing errors were corrected by clustering and CDR3s were annotated against IMGT to assign V, D and J genes. Out-of-frame and stop-codon sequences were excluded, and only productive TCRbeta rearrangements were used in downstream analyses. Clonality was computed as one minus Shannon entropy normalized by the log of the number of unique productive sequences. Clones differing between time points or between blood and tumor were identified using Fisher's exact test with Benjamini-Hochberg correction, with an adjusted p below 0.01 applied as the threshold. TCRdb retrieved this table from immuneACCESS and kept in-frame rearrangements only. Not all clones are present; in checked studies, unresolved V genes account for under half, and no reason is known for the remainder. That table supplies the V and J calls and clone size; D and trimming were determined from the DNA. This sample gives some 49,000 clones in total; about 85% of them show up just once. The ten biggest clones cover roughly 8.2% of the sample.

The receptor chain draws on TRBV4-3 and TRBJ2-3; TRBD2 is a possible D gene, resting on 6 matching bases. The source was PBMCs, collected around atezolizumab (anti-PD-L1) treatment. This clonotype originated in a man aged 60 to 75 with urothelial cancer. The CDR3 protein sequence reads: CASSQERLRGTQYF. The DNA reads as follows: TGCGCCAGCAGCCAAGAAAGACTGCGGGGTACGCAGTATTTT.